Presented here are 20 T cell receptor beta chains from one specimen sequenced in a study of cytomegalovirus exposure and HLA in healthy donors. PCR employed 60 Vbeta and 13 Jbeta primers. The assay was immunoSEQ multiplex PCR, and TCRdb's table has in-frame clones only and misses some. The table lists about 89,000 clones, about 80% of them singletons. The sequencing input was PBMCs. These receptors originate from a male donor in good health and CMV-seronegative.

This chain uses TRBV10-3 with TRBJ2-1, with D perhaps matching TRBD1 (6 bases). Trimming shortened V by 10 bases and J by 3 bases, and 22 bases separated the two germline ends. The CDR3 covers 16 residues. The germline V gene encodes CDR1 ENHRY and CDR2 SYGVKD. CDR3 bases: TGTGCCACCCGGGGCCGACAGGCCGACAACTACAATGAGCAGTTCTTC. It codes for CATRGRQADNYNEQFF.

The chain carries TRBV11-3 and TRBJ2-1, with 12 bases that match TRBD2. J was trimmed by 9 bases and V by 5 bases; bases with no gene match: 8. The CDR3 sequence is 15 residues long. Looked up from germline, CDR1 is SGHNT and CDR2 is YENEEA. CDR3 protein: CASSGLAGGPGEQFF. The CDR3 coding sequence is TGTGCCAGCAGCGGGCTAGCGGGGGGGCCAGGTGAGCAGTTCTTC.

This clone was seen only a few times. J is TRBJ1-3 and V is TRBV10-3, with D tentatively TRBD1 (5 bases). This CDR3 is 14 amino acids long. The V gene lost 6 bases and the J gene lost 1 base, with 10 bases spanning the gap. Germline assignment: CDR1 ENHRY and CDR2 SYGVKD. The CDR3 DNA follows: TGTGCCATCAGACAGGCGAGTTCTGGAAACACCATATATTTT. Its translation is CAIRQASSGNTIYF.

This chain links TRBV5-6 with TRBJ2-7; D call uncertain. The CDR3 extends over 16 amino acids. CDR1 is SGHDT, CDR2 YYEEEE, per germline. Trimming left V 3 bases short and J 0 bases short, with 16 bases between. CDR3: CASSYRQSALSYEQYF. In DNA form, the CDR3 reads TGTGCCAGCAGCTATCGCCAGAGCGCCCTCTCCTACGAGCAGTACTTC.

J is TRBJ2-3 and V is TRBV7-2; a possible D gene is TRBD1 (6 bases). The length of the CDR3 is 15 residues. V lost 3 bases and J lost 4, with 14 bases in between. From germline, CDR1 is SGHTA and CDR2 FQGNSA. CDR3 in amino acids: CASSFDGQRADTQYF. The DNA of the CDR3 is TGTGCCAGCAGCTTCGACGGACAGCGTGCAGATACGCAGTATTTT. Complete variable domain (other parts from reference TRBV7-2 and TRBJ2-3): GAGVSQSPSNKVTEKGKDVELRCDPISGHTALYWYRQSLGQGLEFLIYFQGNSAPDKSGLPSDRFSAERTGGSVSTLTIQRTQQEDSAVYLCASSFDGQRADTQYFGPGTRLTVL.

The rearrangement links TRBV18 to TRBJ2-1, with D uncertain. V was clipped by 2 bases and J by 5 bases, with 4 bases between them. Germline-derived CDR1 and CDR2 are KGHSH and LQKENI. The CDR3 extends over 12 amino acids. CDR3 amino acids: CASSPGHNEQFF. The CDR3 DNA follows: TGTGCCAGCTCACCAGGGCACAATGAGCAGTTCTTC.

CDR3 nucleotides: TGTGCCAGCAGCCGGGACAGGGGGCCTGGTGAGCAGTTCTTC. It translates to CASSRDRGPGEQFF. The genes are TRBV11-3 and TRBJ2-1; 12 nucleotides agree with TRBD1. V shed 5 bases, J shed 9 bases, and the junction held 5 bases outside the gene matches. This CDR3 is 14 amino acids long. Germline V gene data show CDR1 as SGHNT and CDR2 as YENEEA.

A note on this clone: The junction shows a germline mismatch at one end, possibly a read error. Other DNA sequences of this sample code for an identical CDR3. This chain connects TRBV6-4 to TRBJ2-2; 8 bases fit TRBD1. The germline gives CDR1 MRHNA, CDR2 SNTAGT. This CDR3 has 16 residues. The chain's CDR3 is CASSGQGFTRGGELFF. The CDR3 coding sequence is TGCGCCAGCAGTGGACAGGGATTCACACGTGGCGGGGAGCTGTTTTTT.

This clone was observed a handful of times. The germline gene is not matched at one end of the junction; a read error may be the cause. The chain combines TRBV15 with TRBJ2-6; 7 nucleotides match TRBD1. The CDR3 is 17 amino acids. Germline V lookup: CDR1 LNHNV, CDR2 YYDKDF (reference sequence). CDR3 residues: CATSLDRVGAGANGLTF. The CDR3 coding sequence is TGTGCCACCAGCTTAGACAGGGTAGGGGCTGGGGCCAACGGCCTGACTTTC.

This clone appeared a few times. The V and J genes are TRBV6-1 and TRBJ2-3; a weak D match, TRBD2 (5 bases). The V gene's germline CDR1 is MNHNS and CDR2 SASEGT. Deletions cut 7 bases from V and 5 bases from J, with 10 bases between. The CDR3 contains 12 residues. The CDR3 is CASKVGEDTQYF. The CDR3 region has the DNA TGTGCCAGCAAAGTCGGGGAAGATACGCAGTATTTT.

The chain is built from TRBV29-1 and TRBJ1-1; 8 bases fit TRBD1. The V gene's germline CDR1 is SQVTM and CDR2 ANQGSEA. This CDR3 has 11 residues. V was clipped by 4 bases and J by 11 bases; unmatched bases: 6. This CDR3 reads CSVVPGGLAFF. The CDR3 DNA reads TGCAGCGTTGTCCCAGGGGGCTTGGCTTTCTTT.

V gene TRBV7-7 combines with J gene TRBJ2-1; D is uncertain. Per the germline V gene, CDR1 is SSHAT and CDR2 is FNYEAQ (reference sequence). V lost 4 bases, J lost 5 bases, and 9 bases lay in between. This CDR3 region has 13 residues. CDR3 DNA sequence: TGTGCCAGCAGCTACTCGCTAGACAATGAGCAGTTCTTC. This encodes CASSYSLDNEQFF. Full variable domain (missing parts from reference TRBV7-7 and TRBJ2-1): GAGVSQSPRYKVTKRGQDVTLRCDPISSHATLYWYQQALGQGPEFLTYFNYEAQPDKSGLPSDRFSAERPEGSISTLTIQRTEQRDSAMYRCASSYSLDNEQFFGPGTRLTVL.

CDR3 loop: CASSQGVIYGYTF. In DNA, the CDR3 is TGTGCCAGCAGCCAAGGGGTGATCTATGGCTACACCTTC. The chain recombines TRBV6-5 with TRBJ1-2; possibly TRBD1 for D (5 bases). The V gene's germline CDR1 is MNHEY and CDR2 SVGAGI. This CDR3 has 13 amino acids. The ends were cut back, 6 bases at V and 4 bases at J, with 12 bases in the middle.

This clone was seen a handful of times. The CDR3 region has the DNA TGTGCCAGCAGCTTGTCGGCCGGGGAGCTGTTTTTT. It translates to CASSLSAGELFF. This rearrangement joins TRBV11-3 to TRBJ2-2; D is ambiguous. Trimming cost V 3 bases and J 6 bases, with 5 bases left between them. Germline CDR1 and CDR2: SGHNT and YENEEA. The CDR3 contains 12 residues.

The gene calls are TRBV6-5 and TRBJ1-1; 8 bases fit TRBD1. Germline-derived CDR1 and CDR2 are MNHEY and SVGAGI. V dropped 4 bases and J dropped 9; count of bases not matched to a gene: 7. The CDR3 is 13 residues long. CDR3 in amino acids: CASSLFGQGKAFF. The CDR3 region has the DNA TGTGCCAGCAGTTTGTTCGGACAGGGAAAAGCTTTCTTT.

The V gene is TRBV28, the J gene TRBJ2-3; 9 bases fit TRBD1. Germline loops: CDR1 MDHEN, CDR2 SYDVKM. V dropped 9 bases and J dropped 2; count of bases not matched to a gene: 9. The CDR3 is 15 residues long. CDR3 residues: CASHPGTGYTDTQYF. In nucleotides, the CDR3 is TGTGCCAGTCATCCCGGGACAGGGTACACAGATACGCAGTATTTT.

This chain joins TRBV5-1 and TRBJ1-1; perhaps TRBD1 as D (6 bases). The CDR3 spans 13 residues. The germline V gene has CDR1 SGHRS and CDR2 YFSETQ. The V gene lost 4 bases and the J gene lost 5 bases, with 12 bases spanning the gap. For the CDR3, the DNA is TGCGCCAGCAGCCCGGACAGTCCTACTGAAGCTTTCTTT. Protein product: CASSPDSPTEAFF.

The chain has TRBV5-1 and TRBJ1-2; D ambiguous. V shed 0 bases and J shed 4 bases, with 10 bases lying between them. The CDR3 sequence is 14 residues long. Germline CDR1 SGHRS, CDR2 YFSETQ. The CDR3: CASSLVSGSYGYTF. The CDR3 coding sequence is TGCGCCAGCAGCTTGGTCTCGGGGTCCTATGGCTACACCTTC. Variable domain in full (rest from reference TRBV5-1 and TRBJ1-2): KAGVTQTPRYLIKTRGQQVTLSCSPISGHRSVSWYQQTPGQGLQFLFEYFSETQRNKGNFPGRFSGRQFSNSRSEMNVSTLELGDSALYLCASSLVSGSYGYTFGSGTRLTVV.

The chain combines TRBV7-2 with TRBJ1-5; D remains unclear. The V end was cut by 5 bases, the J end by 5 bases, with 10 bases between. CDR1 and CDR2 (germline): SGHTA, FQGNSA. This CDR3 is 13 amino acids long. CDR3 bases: TGTGCCAGCAGCGACGTCAGGTATCAGCCCCAGCATTTT. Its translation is CASSDVRYQPQHF.

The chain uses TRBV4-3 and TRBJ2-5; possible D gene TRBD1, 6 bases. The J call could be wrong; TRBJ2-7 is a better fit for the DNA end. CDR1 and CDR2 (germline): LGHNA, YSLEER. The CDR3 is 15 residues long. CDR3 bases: TGCGCCAGCAGCCAAGATGTAACAGGGCATTACGAGCAGTACTTC. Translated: CASSQDVTGHYEQYF.